These 26 T cell receptor beta chains originate from one sample sequenced in a study of shared clonotypes between healthy human individuals. TCRdb's table, derived via immunoSEQ multiplex PCR, lists solely in-frame clones and lacks some. The sample has approximately 2,300,000 clones, around 93% seen once. Sequenced input: naive CD4+ T cells from PBMCs. As for subset: CD45RA+ positively selected. These TCRs come from a man aged 18-30 years in good health. Some clones in this sample may be carry-over from other donors' samples.

A note on this clone: An end of the junction differs from the germline gene, which may be a read error. The chain uses TRBV19 and TRBJ1-2; no definite D call. The CDR3 totals 13 residues. Germline CDR1 is LNHDA and CDR2 is SQIVND (reference sequence). CDR3 region: CASSLDGNYGYTF. CDR3 bases: TGTGCCAGTAGTCTAGACGGAAACTATGGCTACACCTTC.

About this clone: Other DNA sequences in the sample encode the same CDR3. V gene TRBV5-1 combines with J gene TRBJ2-3; 11 bases align to TRBD2. The length of the CDR3 is 16 residues. The junction had 2 bases not matched to a gene; V was cut back by 2 bases and J by 0 bases. The germline gives CDR1 SGHRS, CDR2 YFSETQ. CDR3 sequence: CASSFLAGGSTDTQYF. The CDR3 DNA reads TGCGCCAGCAGCTTCTTAGCGGGAGGGAGCACAGATACGCAGTATTTT. Supplemented by reference TRBV5-1 and TRBJ2-3, the full variable domain reads KAGVTQTPRYLIKTRGQQVTLSCSPISGHRSVSWYQQTPGQGLQFLFEYFSETQRNKGNFPGRFSGRQFSNSRSEMNVSTLELGDSALYLCASSFLAGGSTDTQYFGPGTRLTVL.

The rearrangement uses TRBV7-9 and TRBJ2-7; 7 bases match TRBD2. The CDR3 totals 17 residues. CDR1 and CDR2 (germline): SEHNR, FQNEAQ (reference sequence). V lost 5 bases, J lost 0 bases, and 13 bases stayed unmatched. The CDR3 region is CASSPVGLADVSYEQYF. The CDR3 DNA sequence: TGTGCCAGCAGCCCGGTTGGGCTAGCGGATGTCTCCTACGAGCAGTACTTC.

The V call is TRBV6-4, the J call TRBJ1-2; no reliable D call. CDR1 and CDR2 (germline): MRHNA, SNTAGT. This CDR3 region has 12 residues. Deletions cut 2 bases from V and 8 bases from J, with 9 bases between. The CDR3: CASSDPDQGYTF. The CDR3 DNA reads as TGTGCCAGCAGTGACCCGGATCAAGGCTACACCTTC.

Worth noting for this clone: Other DNA variants within this sample encode the same CDR3. V usage is TRBV6-5 and J usage is TRBJ1-5; D gene ambiguous. CDR1 is MNHEY, CDR2 SVGAGI, per germline. This CDR3 contains 13 residues. V was trimmed by 2 bases and J by 4 bases, leaving 6 bases between them. Here the CDR3 DNA reads TGTGCCAGCAGTTACGGCCGAAATCAGCCCCAGCATTTT. This gives the protein CASSYGRNQPQHF.

Of note for this clone: Other DNA sequences within the sample encode an identical CDR3. The rearrangement joins TRBV28 to TRBJ2-1, with D perhaps TRBD1 or TRBD2 (6 bases each). The CDR3 is 14 amino acids. Germline lookup yields CDR1 MDHEN and CDR2 SYDVKM. Trimming stripped 8 bases from V and 0 bases from J, with 11 bases between. The CDR3 is CASSGGSSYNEQFF. The CDR3 DNA follows: TGTGCCAGCTCCGGGGGCAGCTCCTACAATGAGCAGTTCTTC.

The CDR3 region is CASSQGDRDNQPQHF. In DNA form, the CDR3 reads TGTGCCAGCAGCCAAGGAGACAGGGACAATCAGCCCCAGCATTTT. The chain has TRBV4-2 and TRBJ1-5; TRBD1 aligns across 7 bases. Germline values: CDR1 LGHNA, CDR2 YNFKEQ. There are 15 residues in the CDR3. The trim removed 1 base at V and 3 bases at J, leaving 3 bases unmatched.

The chain combines TRBV2 with TRBJ1-2, with a possible D match to TRBD1 (6 bases). V gave up 7 bases and J gave up 7 bases, with 13 bases separating them. Germline V gives CDR1 SNHLY, CDR2 FYNNEI. The CDR3 length is 12 residues. CDR3 protein: CASIFQTGGYTF. The CDR3 bases are TGTGCCAGCATTTTTCAGACAGGTGGCTACACCTTC.

The chain has TRBV6-5 and TRBJ1-5; a weak D match, TRBD1 (6 bases). CDR3 size: 12 residues. Trimming took off 8 bases at V and 5 bases at J, with 10 bases between the two ends. Germline V gene data show CDR1 as MNHEY and CDR2 as SVGAGI. CDR3 sequence (DNA): TGTGCCAGCGTCGAGGGGGATCAGCCCCAGCATTTT. Encoded protein: CASVEGDQPQHF.

The chain has TRBV5-6 and TRBJ1-1; D gene unclear. Trimming left V 0 bases short and J 3 bases short, with 6 bases between. There are 13 residues in the CDR3. Germline V gene lookup returns CDR1 SGHDT and CDR2 YYEEEE. This CDR3 reads CASSLGLDTEAFF. The CDR3 DNA sequence: TGTGCCAGCAGCTTGGGTCTGGACACTGAAGCTTTCTTT.

The chain joins TRBV6-1 to TRBJ1-2; D is uncertain. Deletions cut 3 bases from V and 7 bases from J, with 12 bases between. This CDR3 spans 13 amino acids. CDR1 is MNHNS, CDR2 SASEGT, per germline. The CDR3 DNA sequence: TGTGCCAGCAGTGAGCAGGTCTCAAGTGGCTACACCTTC. Its protein is CASSEQVSSGYTF.

The CDR3 region is CASTHKGAGQGYGYTF. CDR3 bases: TGTGCCAGCACTCACAAAGGGGCAGGGCAGGGATATGGCTACACCTTC. The chain couples TRBV27 to TRBJ1-2, with TRBD1 as a possible D gene (5 bases). CDR1 is MNHEY and CDR2 is SMNVEV in the germline V gene (reference sequence). This CDR3 region has 16 residues. The V end lost 7 bases, the J end lost 5 bases, and 23 bases lay between the germline ends.

The chain has TRBV5-1 and TRBJ2-7; D call uncertain. Trimming took 4 bases from V and 0 from J, leaving 14 bases between them. Germline V gene lookup returns CDR1 SGHRS and CDR2 YFSETQ. The length of the CDR3 is 15 residues. CDR3 coding DNA: TGCGCCAGCAGCCCCCCTGAGTCCCACTCCTACGAGCAGTACTTC. Amino acid sequence: CASSPPESHSYEQYF.

The V and J genes are TRBV30 and TRBJ2-7; D assignment may be TRBD1 or TRBD2 (6 bases each). The CDR3 is 13 residues long. Germline V gives CDR1 GTSNPN, CDR2 SVGIG (reference sequence). The V end was cut by 5 bases, the J end by 5 bases, with 16 bases between. The CDR3 nucleotides read TGTGCCTGGGCTACAGGGCGGGATAACGAGCAGTACTTC. It codes for CAWATGRDNEQYF.

The chain carries TRBV7-2 and TRBJ1-2; 8 bases fit TRBD1. J lost 8 bases, V lost 5 bases, and 10 bases had no gene match. Germline V gene data show CDR1 as SGHTA and CDR2 as FQGNSA. This CDR3 comprises 14 residues. In DNA, the CDR3 is TGTGCCAGCAGCCTGCGGCAGGGGGCCGCAGGCTACACCTTC. Translated: CASSLRQGAAGYTF.

J is TRBJ1-2 and V is TRBV6-5; a possible D gene is TRBD1 (6 bases). Trimming shortened V by 7 bases and J by 5 bases, and 17 bases separated the two germline ends. The germline V gene encodes CDR1 MNHEY and CDR2 SVGAGI. The CDR3 consists of 14 residues. DNA of the CDR3: TGTGCCAGCACCTCCGGGACAAAGAATTATGGCTACACCTTC. It is translated as CASTSGTKNYGYTF.

CDR3 sequence: CASGPRGNTEAFF. The CDR3 coding sequence is TGCGCCAGCGGACCTAGAGGGAACACTGAAGCTTTCTTT. The rearrangement joins TRBV5-1 to TRBJ1-1, with D unclear. The V end was cut by 7 bases, the J end by 1 base, with 11 bases between. CDR1 SGHRS and CDR2 YFSETQ come from the germline V gene. This CDR3 spans 13 amino acids.

The genes are TRBV7-2 and TRBJ2-7, with 9 positions matching TRBD1. The trim removed 4 bases at V and 5 bases at J, leaving 9 bases unmatched. CDR1 and CDR2 from the germline V gene are SGHTA and FQGNSA. This CDR3 contains 15 residues. The CDR3 protein is CASSSIGTGWDEQYF. The CDR3 DNA reads as TGTGCCAGCAGCTCTATCGGGACAGGGTGGGACGAGCAGTACTTC.

The chain couples TRBV15 to TRBJ2-2; tentatively, D is TRBD2 (5 bases). Trimming pared 0 bases from V and 6 bases from J, leaving 14 bases between. The CDR3 runs to 16 residues. Germline-derived CDR1 and CDR2 are LNHNV and YYDKDF (reference sequence). The CDR3 DNA follows: TGTGCCACCAGCAGAGAACGGCTAGCTTCCGCCGGGGAGCTGTTTTTT. Protein: CATSRERLASAGELFF.

This chain links TRBV20-1 with TRBJ1-1; D remains unclear. The V end was cut by 6 bases, the J end by 8 bases, with 13 bases between. Germline V gene sequence: CDR1 DFQATT, CDR2 SNEGSKA (reference sequence). This CDR3 has 11 amino acids. The CDR3: CSARPVGEAFF. In DNA, the CDR3 is TGCAGTGCCAGGCCTGTAGGAGAAGCTTTCTTT.

This chain uses TRBV7-9 with TRBJ2-6; unclear D gene. CDR3 length: 17 amino acids. The germline CDR1 and CDR2 sequences are SEHNR and FQNEAQ (reference sequence). Trimming cost V 5 bases and J 2 bases, with 16 bases left between them. The CDR3 region has the DNA TGTGCCAGCAGCCATCGTCCGATAGGGACTGGGGCCAACGTCCTGACTTTC. Its protein is CASSHRPIGTGANVLTF.

This rearrangement joins TRBV7-7 to TRBJ2-1; the D gene is possibly TRBD1 (7 bases). Trimming removed 1 base from V and 4 bases from J, with 20 bases in between. CDR1 and CDR2 from the germline V gene are SSHAT and FNYEAQ (reference sequence). CDR3 length: 18 amino acids. CDR3 loop: CASSLGDSRGGIYNEQFF. CDR3 DNA: TGTGCCAGCAGCTTAGGGGACAGTCGGGGAGGCATTTACAATGAGCAGTTCTTC.

The V gene is TRBV19, the J gene TRBJ1-1, with D possibly TRBD1 on 5 matching bases. V shed 3 bases and J shed 2 bases, with 19 bases lying between them. From germline, CDR1 is LNHDA and CDR2 SQIVND (reference sequence). CDR3 length: 17 amino acids. Written as DNA, the CDR3 is TGTGCCAGTAGTATCCGCCCCGGGTCAGGGACCAACACTGAAGCTTTCTTT. Its translation is CASSIRPGSGTNTEAFF.

The genes are TRBV5-1 and TRBJ1-2; D not certain. The CDR3 has 14 amino acids. Trimming shortened V by 0 bases and J by 2 bases, and 8 bases separated the two germline ends. Germline lookup yields CDR1 SGHRS and CDR2 YFSETQ. CDR3 in amino acids: CASSLAAVNYGYTF. The CDR3 DNA is TGCGCCAGCAGCTTGGCGGCGGTGAACTATGGCTACACCTTC. The whole variable domain, filled in from reference TRBV5-1 and TRBJ1-2, reads KAGVTQTPRYLIKTRGQQVTLSCSPISGHRSVSWYQQTPGQGLQFLFEYFSETQRNKGNFPGRFSGRQFSNSRSEMNVSTLELGDSALYLCASSLAAVNYGYTFGSGTRLTVV.

V is TRBV6-6 and J is TRBJ1-2, with D unresolved. The CDR3 is made up of 14 amino acids. Trimming stripped 0 bases from V and 9 bases from J, with 14 bases between. CDR1 MNHNY and CDR2 SVGAGI come from the germline V gene (reference sequence). The CDR3 protein is CASSYSTSWRSYTF. CDR3 in DNA: TGTGCCAGCAGTTACTCGACGTCGTGGCGAAGCTACACCTTC.

The J gene is TRBJ1-1, the V gene TRBV28, with D unresolved. V was shortened by 8 bases and J by 4 bases, with 20 bases between the two germline ends. Germline-derived CDR1 and CDR2 are MDHEN and SYDVKM. CDR3 length equals 15 residues. CDR3 in amino acids: CASFSPSAGATEAFF. The CDR3, as DNA: TGTGCCAGCTTTTCCCCTTCCGCAGGTGCCACTGAAGCTTTCTTT.